Presented here are 10 T cell receptor beta chains from one specimen sequenced in a study of T cell changes during pregnancy in multiple sclerosis. Assay used: immunoSEQ multiplex PCR; TCRdb lists only in-frame clones, some missing. The table lists tens of thousands of clones, over 85% of them singletons, with approximately 2% in the top ten. This specimen was peripheral blood, taken in the second trimester of pregnancy. These receptors all come from a female donor in good health, enrolled as a control in a pregnancy study.

The CDR3 DNA follows: TGTGCCAGCAGTTTGGGAGGGTTCATGCCAACCTCGGGCAATCAGCCCCAGCATTTT. This gives the protein CASSLGGFMPTSGNQPQHF. The chain is built from TRBV27 and TRBJ1-5, with D unclear. Germline CDR1 and CDR2: MNHEY and SMNVEV (reference sequence). The V end lost 3 bases, the J end lost 2 bases, and 23 bases lay between the germline ends. There are 19 residues in the CDR3.

This sequence joins TRBV13 and TRBJ2-1; D is perhaps TRBD2 (6 bases). V lost 8 bases to trimming and J lost 0 bases, with 11 bases between them. From germline, CDR1 is PRHDT and CDR2 FYEKMQ (reference sequence). This CDR3 spans 14 amino acids. The CDR3 is CASSDGSSYNEQFF. The CDR3 nucleotides read TGTGCCAGCTCGGACGGGAGCTCCTACAATGAGCAGTTCTTC.

The chain uses TRBV4-1 and TRBJ2-4, with D unresolved. The CDR3 has 18 residues. V lost 1 base and J 1 base, leaving 17 bases between the germline ends. Germline-derived CDR1 and CDR2 are MGHRA and YSYEKL. This CDR3 is CASSQVILPTRAKNIQYF. CDR3 bases: TGCGCCAGCAGCCAAGTTATACTCCCTACCCGGGCCAAAAACATTCAGTACTTC.

This chain links TRBV18 with TRBJ1-1; 11 positions agree with TRBD1. There are 14 residues in the CDR3. The ends lost 4 bases at V and 5 bases at J; junction bases unmatched: 3. Germline V gives CDR1 KGHSH, CDR2 LQKENI. The chain's CDR3 is CASSLGTGGTEAFF. The CDR3 DNA sequence: TGTGCCAGCTCACTCGGGACAGGGGGGACTGAAGCTTTCTTT.

This CDR3 reads CASSVGYGSYYGYTF. CDR3 nucleotides: TGTGCCAGCAGCGTAGGATACGGGTCTTACTATGGCTACACCTTC. V and J are TRBV9 and TRBJ1-2, with no clear D. V was trimmed by 0 bases and J by 3 bases, leaving 12 bases between them. The CDR3 is made up of 15 amino acids. The V gene's germline CDR1 is SGDLS and CDR2 YYNGEE.

The CDR3 protein is CASIYLAGTSNTEAFF. The CDR3, as DNA: TGTGCCAGTATTTACTTGGCCGGGACATCGAACACTGAAGCTTTCTTT. The chain has TRBV19 and TRBJ1-1, with D possibly being TRBD1 (6 bases). Trimming shortened V by 7 bases and J by 1 base, and 19 bases separated the two germline ends. CDR1 LNHDA and CDR2 SQIVND come from the germline V gene (reference sequence). The CDR3 is 16 amino acids.

The gene calls are TRBV18 and TRBJ1-5, with D possibly TRBD1 on 6 matching bases. The ends were cut back, 3 bases at V and 7 bases at J, with 16 bases in the middle. This CDR3 is built from 15 residues. Germline loops: CDR1 KGHSH, CDR2 LQKENI. The CDR3 spells CASSPNRERGQPQHF. CDR3 coding DNA: TGTGCCAGCTCACCGAACAGGGAACGAGGGCAGCCCCAGCATTTT.

This sequence joins TRBV7-2 and TRBJ2-7; 12 bases agree with TRBD2. Germline CDR1 is SGHTA and CDR2 is FQGNSA. The CDR3 runs to 16 residues. V was clipped by 5 bases and J by 4 bases; unmatched bases: 9. The CDR3 region has the DNA TGTGCCAGCAGCACTGCTAGCGGGGGGGCGTCGTACGAGCAGTACTTC. It is translated as CASSTASGGASYEQYF.

This clone was detected once. The chain combines TRBV4-3 with TRBJ2-2, with D maybe TRBD2 (5 bases). V was shortened by 0 bases and J by 1 base, with 6 bases between the two germline ends. CDR1 is LGHNA and CDR2 is YSLEER in the germline V gene. The CDR3 loop spans 15 amino acids. The CDR3 is CASSQDRGNTGELFF. The CDR3 coding sequence is TGCGCCAGCAGCCAAGACCGGGGGAACACCGGGGAGCTGTTTTTT.

The genes are TRBV23-1 and TRBJ1-1; 8 nucleotides match TRBD1. TRBV23-1 is flagged as an ORF with uncertain function. This CDR3 spans 17 amino acids. Germline trimming cut 0 bases from V and 3 bases from J; bases unmatched to any gene: 9. The CDR3 loop reads CASSQSWRQGKDTEAFF. CDR3 DNA: TGCGCCAGCAGTCAATCGTGGAGACAGGGGAAGGACACTGAAGCTTTCTTT.